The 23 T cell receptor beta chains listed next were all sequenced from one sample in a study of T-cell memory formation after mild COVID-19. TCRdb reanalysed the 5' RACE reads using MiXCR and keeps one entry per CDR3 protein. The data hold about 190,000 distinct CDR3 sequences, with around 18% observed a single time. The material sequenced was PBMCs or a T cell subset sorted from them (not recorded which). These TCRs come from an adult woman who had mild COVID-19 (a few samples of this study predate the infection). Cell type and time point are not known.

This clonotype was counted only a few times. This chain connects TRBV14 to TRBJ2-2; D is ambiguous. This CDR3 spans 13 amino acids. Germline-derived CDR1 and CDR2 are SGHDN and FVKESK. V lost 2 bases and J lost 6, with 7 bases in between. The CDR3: CASSQTLSGELFF. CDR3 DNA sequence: TGTGCCAGCAGCCAAACTCTGTCCGGGGAGCTGTTTTTT.

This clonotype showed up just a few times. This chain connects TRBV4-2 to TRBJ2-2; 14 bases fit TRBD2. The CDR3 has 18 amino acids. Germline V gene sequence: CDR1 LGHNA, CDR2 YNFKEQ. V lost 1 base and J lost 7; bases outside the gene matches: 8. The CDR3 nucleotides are TGTGCCAGCAGCCAAGTAGGACTAGCGGGGGGTGATATCGGGGAGCTGTTTTTT. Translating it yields CASSQVGLAGGDIGELFF.

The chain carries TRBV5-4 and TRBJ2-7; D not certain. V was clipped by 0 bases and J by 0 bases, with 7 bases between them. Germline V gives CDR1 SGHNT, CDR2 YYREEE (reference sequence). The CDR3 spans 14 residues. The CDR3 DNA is TGTGCCAGCAGCTTGGATGGCAGCTCCTACGAGCAGTACTTC. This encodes CASSLDGSSYEQYF.

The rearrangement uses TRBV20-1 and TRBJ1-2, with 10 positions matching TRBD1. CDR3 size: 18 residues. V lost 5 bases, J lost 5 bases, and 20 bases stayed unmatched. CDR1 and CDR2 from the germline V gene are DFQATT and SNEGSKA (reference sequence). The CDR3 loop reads CSALVWSRDRGRGYGYTF. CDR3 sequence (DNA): TGCAGTGCTCTAGTTTGGTCCCGGGACAGGGGCCGGGGGTATGGCTACACCTTC.

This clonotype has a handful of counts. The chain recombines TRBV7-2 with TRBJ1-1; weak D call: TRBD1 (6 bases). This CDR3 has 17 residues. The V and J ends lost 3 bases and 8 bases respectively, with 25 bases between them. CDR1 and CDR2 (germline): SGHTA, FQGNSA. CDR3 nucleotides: TGTGCCAGCAGCTTCCAGGGGAACATCGGGGCGAAATCGGAAGCTTTCTTT. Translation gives CASSFQGNIGAKSEAFF. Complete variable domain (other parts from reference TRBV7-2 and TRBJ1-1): GAGVSQSPSNKVTEKGKDVELRCDPISGHTALYWYRQSLGQGLEFLIYFQGNSAPDKSGLPSDRFSAERTGGSVSTLTIQRTQQEDSAVYLCASSFQGNIGAKSEAFFGQGTRLTVV.

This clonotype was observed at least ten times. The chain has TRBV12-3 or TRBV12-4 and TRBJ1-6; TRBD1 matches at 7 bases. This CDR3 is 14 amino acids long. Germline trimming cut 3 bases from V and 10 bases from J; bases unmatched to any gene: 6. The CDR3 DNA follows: TGTGCCAGCAGTTTCGAGGGGGCTCGGTCACCCCTCCACTTT. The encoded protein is CASSFEGARSPLHF.

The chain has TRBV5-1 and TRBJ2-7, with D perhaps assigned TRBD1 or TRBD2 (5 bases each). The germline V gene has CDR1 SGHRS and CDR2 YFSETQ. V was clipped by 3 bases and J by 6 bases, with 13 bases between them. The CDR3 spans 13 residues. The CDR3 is CASSWDGAGEQYF. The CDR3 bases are TGCGCCAGCAGCTGGGACGGGGCGGGCGAGCAGTACTTC.

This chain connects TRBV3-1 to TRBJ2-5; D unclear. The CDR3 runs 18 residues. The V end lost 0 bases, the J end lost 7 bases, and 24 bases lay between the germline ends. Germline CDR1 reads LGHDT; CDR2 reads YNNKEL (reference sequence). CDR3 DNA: TGTGCCAGCAGCCAAGATAACAGATTTGGTCCCAGGAGAGGGACCCAGTACTTC. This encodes CASSQDNRFGPRRGTQYF.

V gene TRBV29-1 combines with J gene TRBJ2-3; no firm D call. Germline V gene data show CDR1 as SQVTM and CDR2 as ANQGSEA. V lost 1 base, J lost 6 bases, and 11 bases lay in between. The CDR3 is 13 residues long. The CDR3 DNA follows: TGCAGCGTTGAAGGTACGAGTTCGGATACGCAGTATTTT. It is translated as CSVEGTSSDTQYF.

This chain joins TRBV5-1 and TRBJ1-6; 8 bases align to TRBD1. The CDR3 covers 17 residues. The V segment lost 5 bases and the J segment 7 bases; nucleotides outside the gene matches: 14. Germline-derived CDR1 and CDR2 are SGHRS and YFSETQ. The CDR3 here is CASSRTGSRGQNSPLHF. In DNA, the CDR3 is TGCGCCAGCAGTAGGACAGGGAGCCGCGGCCAAAATTCACCCCTCCACTTT.

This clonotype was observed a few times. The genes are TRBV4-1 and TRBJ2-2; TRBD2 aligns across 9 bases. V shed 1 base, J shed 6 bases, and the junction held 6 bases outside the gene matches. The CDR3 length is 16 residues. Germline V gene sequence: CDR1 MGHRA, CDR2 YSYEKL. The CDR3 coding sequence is TGCGCCAGCAGCCAAGTAGGAGCGGGAGGTTCCGGGGAGCTGTTTTTT. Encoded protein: CASSQVGAGGSGELFF.

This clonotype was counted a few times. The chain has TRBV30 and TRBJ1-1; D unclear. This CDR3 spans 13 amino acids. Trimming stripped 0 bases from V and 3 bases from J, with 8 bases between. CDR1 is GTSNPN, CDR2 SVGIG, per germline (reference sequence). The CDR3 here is CAWSVVGDTEAFF. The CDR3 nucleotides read TGTGCCTGGAGTGTTGTAGGCGACACTGAAGCTTTCTTT. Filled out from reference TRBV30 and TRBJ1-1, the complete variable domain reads SQTIHQWPATLVQPVGSPLSLECTVEGTSNPNLYWYRQAAGRGLQLLFYSVGIGQISSEVPQNLSASRPQDRQFILSSKKLLLSDSGFYLCAWSVVGDTEAFFGQGTRLTVV.

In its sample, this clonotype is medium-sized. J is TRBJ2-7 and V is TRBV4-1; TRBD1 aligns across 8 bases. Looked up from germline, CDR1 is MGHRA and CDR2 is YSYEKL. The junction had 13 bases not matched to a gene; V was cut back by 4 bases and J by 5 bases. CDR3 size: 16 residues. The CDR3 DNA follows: TGCGCCAGCAGCCCCGGGGTCCTGGACAGGGCCCACGAGCAGTACTTC. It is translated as CASSPGVLDRAHEQYF.

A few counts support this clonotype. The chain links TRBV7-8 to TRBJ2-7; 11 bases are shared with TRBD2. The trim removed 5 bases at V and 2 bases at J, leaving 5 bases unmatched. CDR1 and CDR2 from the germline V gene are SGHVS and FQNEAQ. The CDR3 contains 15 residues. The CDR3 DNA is TGTGCCAGCAGCATGGGACTAGCGGCAACCTACGAGCAGTACTTC. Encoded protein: CASSMGLAATYEQYF.

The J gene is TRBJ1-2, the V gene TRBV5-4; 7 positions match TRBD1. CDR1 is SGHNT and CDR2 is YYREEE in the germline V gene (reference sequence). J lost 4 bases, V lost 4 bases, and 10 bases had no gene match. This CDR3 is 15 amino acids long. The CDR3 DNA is TGTGCCAGCAGCATTCCCAGGGGGGACGGCTATGGCTACACCTTC. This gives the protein CASSIPRGDGYGYTF. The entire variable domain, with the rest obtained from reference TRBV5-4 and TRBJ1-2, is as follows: ETGVTQSPTHLIKTRGQQVTLRCSSQSGHNTVSWYQQALGQGPQFIFQYYREEENGRGNFPPRFSGLQFPNYSSELNVNALELDDSALYLCASSIPRGDGYGYTFGSGTRLTVV.

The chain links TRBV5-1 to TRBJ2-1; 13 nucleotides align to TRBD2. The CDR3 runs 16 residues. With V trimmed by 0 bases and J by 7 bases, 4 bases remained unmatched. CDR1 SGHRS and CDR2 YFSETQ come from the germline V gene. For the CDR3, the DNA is TGCGCCAGCAGCTTGGCCGGGACTAGCGGGATAAATGAGCAGTTCTTC. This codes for CASSLAGTSGINEQFF.

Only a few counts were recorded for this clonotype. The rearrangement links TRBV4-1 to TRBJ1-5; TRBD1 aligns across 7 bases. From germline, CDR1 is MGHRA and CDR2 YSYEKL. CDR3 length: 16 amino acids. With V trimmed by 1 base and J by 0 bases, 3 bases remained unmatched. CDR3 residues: CASSQGRGLSNQPQHF. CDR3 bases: TGCGCCAGCAGCCAAGGAAGGGGGCTTAGCAATCAGCCCCAGCATTTT.

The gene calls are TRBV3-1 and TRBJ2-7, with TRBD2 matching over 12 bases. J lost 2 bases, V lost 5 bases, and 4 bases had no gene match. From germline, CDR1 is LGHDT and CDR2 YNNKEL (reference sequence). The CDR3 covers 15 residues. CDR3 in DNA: TGTGCCAGCAGCACTCGGACTAGCGGGGCCTACGAGCAGTACTTC. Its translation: CASSTRTSGAYEQYF.

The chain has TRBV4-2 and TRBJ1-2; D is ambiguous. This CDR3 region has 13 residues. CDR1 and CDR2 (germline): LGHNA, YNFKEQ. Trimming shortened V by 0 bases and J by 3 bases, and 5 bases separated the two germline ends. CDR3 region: CASSQENYYGYTF. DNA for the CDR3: TGTGCCAGCAGCCAAGAGAACTACTATGGCTACACCTTC.

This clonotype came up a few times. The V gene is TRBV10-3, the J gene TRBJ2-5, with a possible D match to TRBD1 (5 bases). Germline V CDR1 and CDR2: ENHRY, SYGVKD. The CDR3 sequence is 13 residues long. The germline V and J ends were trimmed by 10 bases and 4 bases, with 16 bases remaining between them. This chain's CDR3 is CATDSSGLETQYF. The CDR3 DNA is TGTGCCACCGATAGTTCAGGGCTAGAGACCCAGTACTTC.

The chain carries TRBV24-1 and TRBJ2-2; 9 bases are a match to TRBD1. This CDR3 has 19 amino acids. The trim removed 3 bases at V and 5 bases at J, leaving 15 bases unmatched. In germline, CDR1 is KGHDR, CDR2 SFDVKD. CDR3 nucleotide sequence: TGTGCCACCAGTGATCTCATACCTAGGACAGGGGAAGGAACCGGGGAGCTGTTTTTT. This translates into CATSDLIPRTGEGTGELFF.

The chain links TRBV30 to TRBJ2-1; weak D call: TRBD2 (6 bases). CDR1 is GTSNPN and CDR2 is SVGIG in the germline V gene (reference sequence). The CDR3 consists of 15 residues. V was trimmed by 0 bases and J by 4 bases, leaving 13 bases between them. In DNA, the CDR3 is TGTGCCTGGAGTGTAGGAGTCGGGGGATACAATGAGCAGTTCTTC. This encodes CAWSVGVGGYNEQFF.

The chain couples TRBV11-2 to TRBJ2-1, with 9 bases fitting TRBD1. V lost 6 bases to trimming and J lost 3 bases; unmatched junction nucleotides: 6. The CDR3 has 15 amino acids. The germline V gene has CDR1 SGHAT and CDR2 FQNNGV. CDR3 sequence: CASSQGQGHYNEQFF. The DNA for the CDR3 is TGTGCCAGCAGTCAAGGACAGGGGCACTACAATGAGCAGTTCTTC.